This T cell receptor beta chain emerged from a study of blood T cell repertoires in COVID-19 (TCRdb year 2020). Context from the whole study: Samples from collaborators originated in the United States, Italy and Spain and spanned both the acute and convalescent phases of COVID-19. The material from the prospective study consisted of cDNA or gDNA derived from T cells, B-cell-depleted T cells, or PBMCs. The dataset comprised deeply sampled blood TCRbeta repertoires from subjects exposed to, actively infected with, or recovered from COVID-19. The repertoires were released in a freely available public database intended as a resource for research on the immune response to SARS-CoV-2. Samples were obtained from the ongoing ImmuneRACE study (first 160 participants) and from some 1,200 subjects provided by 6 global collaborators. The sample metadata nearly always contained a de-identified subject ID, COVID-19 status, age in years and sex. Where available, HLA class I and class II types were taken from metadata supplied by the sample provider and were not determined by assay-based typing. On the study overall, not on this receptor specifically: How much clinical and demographic metadata was included differed by source and by participant, and the metadata was provided uncurated.

The collaborating institutions used their own protocols to collect whole blood in K2EDTA tubes. For TCRbeta analysis, collaborators shipped samples in one of three forms: frozen whole blood, isolated PBMCs, or DNA extracted from either of those sample types. TCRbeta CDR3 regions were amplified from genomic DNA using the immunoSEQ Assay, a bias-controlled multiplex PCR. Per the original workflow: The number of nucleated cells in each sample was estimated by amplification of reference gene primers within the assay. To quantify the absolute abundance of each unique TCRbeta CDR3 rearrangement, sequence reads were collapsed and filtered. For each sample, productive Simpson clonality was calculated by taking the square root of Simpson's diversity index across productive rearrangements. TCRdb mirrors the immuneACCESS table, restricted to in-frame sequences. Some clones are absent from its copies; in checked studies, under half trace to an unresolved V gene, and the reason for the others is unknown. Clonal size and the V and J genes are those of that table, whereas D and trimming came from the DNA. The sample table contains 300,000 to 450,000 clones; only one count was recorded for roughly 85% of them. Roughly 3.7% of the sample is held by the ten biggest clonotypes.

There are 12 amino acids in the CDR3, from cysteine to phenylalanine inclusive. Only the CDR3 region is kept as DNA, spanning 36 bases read in frame from base 1. Deletion took 5 bases off V and 13 bases off J, with a span of 15 bases between the germline ends. As for this clone: What antigen it recognizes has not been identified. One base away there is no much larger clone; base qualities are not given.

Sequenced material: peripheral blood. This TCR was sampled from a woman aged 18-35 years with acute or convalescent COVID-19. The V and J genes are TRBV12-3 or TRBV12-4 and TRBJ2-1; tentative D gene TRBD2, with 5 bases matching. The sequenced DNA is TGTGCCAGCAGTGTCCCCGGGAAAAGTCAGTTCTTC. It codes for CASSVPGKSQFF.